The rows below give T cell receptor beta chains drawn from one sample of a study of identical twins. TCRdb re-called the 5' RACE reads through MiXCR, storing one row per CDR3 protein. The sample comprises 400,000 to 550,000 distinct CDR3 sequences, roughly a fifth of which are singletons, and 0.75% to 0.95% rests with the top ten. The same data also contributed to another study, on T cells expressing NK-cell markers.

Sequenced input: CD4+ T cells sorted from blood. These receptors originate from a woman aged 18-29 years in good health. The CDR3 runs from the conserved cysteine through the conserved F or W. Fields, in order: V gene, J gene, CDR3 protein.

TRBV6-5	TRBJ2-3	CASSYLAGASTDTQYF
TRBV18	TRBJ2-6	CASSPSLGGANVLTF
TRBV20-1	TRBJ1-2	CSAGDWDRDNYGYTF
TRBV4-3	TRBJ1-1	CASSHRTVNTEAFF
TRBV12-3/TRBV12-4	TRBJ2-1	CASSFRKGNEQFF
TRBV5-1	TRBJ2-5	CASSLIGVETQYF
TRBV2	TRBJ2-7	CASSEMRWAGRFNEQYF
TRBV5-1	TRBJ2-2	CASSFGPPGGSNTGELFF
TRBV3-1	TRBJ2-1	CASSQVPSGGRNEQFF
TRBV15	TRBJ2-1	CATSDYGEQFF
TRBV20-1	TRBJ1-1	CSAKDRGYTEAFF
TRBV29-1	TRBJ2-7	CSVSDRRNTYEQYF
TRBV5-1	TRBJ1-2	CASSLGEGPPAGYTF
TRBV20-1	TRBJ2-7	CSAGGGRSYEQYF